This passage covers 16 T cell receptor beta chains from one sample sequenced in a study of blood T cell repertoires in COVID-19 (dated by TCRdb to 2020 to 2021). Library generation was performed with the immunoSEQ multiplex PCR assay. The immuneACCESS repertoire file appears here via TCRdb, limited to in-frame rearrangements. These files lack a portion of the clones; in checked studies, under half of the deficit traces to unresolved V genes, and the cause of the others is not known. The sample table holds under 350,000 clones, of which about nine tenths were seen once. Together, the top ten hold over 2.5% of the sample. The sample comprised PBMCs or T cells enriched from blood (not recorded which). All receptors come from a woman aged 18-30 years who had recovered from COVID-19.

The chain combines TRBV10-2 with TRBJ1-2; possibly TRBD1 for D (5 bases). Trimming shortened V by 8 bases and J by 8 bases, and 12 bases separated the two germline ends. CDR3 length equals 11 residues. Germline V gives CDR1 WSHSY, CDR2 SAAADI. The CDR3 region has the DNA TGCGCCAGCGGCGGGGCAGGAGGCTACACCTTC. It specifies CASGGAGGYTF.

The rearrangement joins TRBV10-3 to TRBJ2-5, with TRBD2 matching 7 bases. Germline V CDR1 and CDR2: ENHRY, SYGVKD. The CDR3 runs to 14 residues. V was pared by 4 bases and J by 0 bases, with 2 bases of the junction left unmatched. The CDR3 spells CAISGGGNQETQYF. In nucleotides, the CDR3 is TGTGCCATCAGTGGCGGGGGTAACCAAGAGACCCAGTACTTC.

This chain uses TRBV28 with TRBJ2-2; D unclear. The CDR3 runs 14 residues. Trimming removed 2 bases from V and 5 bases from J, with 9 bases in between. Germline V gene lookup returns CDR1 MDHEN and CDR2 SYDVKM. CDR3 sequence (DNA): TGTGCCAGCAGTTTACTGTCCCAGACCGGGGAGCTGTTTTTT. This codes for CASSLLSQTGELFF.

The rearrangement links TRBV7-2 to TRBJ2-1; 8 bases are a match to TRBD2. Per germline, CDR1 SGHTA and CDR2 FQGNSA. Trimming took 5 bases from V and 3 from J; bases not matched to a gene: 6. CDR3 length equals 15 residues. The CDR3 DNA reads TGTGCCAGCAGCATATTAGCGGGGATCTACAATGAGCAGTTCTTC. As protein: CASSILAGIYNEQFF.

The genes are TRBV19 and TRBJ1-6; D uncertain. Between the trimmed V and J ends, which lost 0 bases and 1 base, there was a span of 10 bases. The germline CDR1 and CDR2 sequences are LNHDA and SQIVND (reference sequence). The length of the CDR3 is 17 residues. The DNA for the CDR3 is TGTGCCAGTAGTATAGATCAGGAGGGTTCCTATAATTCACCCCTCCACTTT. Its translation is CASSIDQEGSYNSPLHF.

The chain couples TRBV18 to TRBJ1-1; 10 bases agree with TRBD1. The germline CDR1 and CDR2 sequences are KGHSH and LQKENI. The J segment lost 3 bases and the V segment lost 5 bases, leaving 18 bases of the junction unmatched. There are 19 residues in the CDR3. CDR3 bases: TGTGCCAGCTCATCACATGCTCCGGGACAGGGGTCGTTGTACACTGAAGCTTTCTTT. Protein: CASSSHAPGQGSLYTEAFF.

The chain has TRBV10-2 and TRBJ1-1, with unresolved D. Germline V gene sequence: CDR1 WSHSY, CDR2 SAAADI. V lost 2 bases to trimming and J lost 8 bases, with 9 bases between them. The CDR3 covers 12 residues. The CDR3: CASSERGGEAFF. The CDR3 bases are TGCGCCAGCAGTGAGAGAGGAGGGGAAGCTTTCTTT.

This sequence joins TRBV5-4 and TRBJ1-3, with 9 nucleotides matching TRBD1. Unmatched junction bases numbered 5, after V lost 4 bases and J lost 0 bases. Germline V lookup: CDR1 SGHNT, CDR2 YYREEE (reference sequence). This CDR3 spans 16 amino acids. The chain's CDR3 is CASSPGQGLSGNTIYF. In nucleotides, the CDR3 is TGTGCCAGCAGCCCGGGACAGGGCCTCTCTGGAAACACCATATATTTT.

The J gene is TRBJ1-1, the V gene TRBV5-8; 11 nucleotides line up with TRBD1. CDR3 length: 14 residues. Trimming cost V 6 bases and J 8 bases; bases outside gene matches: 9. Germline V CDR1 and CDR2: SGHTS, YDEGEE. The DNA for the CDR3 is TGTGCCAGCACTAGGGACAGGGGGGTAATGGAAGCTTTCTTT. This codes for CASTRDRGVMEAFF. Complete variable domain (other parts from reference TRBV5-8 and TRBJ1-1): EAGVTQSPTHLIKTRGQQATLRCSPISGHTSVYWYQQALGLGLQFLLWYDEGEERNRGNFPPRFSGRQFPNYSSELNVNALELEDSALYLCASTRDRGVMEAFFGQGTRLTVV.

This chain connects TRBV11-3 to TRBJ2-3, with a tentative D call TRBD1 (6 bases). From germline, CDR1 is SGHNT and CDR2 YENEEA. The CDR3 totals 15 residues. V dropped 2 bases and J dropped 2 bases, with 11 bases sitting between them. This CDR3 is CASSLTGPFTDTQYF. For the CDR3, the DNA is TGTGCCAGCAGCTTAACAGGGCCCTTCACAGATACGCAGTATTTT.

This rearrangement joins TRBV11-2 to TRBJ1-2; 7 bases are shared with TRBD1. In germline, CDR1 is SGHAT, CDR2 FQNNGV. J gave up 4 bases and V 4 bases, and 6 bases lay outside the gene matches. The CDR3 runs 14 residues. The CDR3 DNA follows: TGTGCCAGCAGCTCTGACAGGGACACCTATGGCTACACCTTC. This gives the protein CASSSDRDTYGYTF.

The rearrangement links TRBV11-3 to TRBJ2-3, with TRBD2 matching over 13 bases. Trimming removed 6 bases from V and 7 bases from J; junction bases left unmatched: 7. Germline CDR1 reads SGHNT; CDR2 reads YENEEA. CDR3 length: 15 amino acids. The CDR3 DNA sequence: TGTGCCAGCAGTAAAGGGACTAGCGGGACGTATACGCAGTATTTT. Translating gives CASSKGTSGTYTQYF.

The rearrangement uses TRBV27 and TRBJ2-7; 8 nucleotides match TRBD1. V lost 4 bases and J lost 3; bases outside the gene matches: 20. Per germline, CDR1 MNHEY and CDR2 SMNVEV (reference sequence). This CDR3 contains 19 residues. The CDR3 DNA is TGTGCCAGCAGTTCGGCACAGGGGGGAGAGTCCCTTCGGAACTACGAGCAGTACTTC. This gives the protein CASSSAQGGESLRNYEQYF.

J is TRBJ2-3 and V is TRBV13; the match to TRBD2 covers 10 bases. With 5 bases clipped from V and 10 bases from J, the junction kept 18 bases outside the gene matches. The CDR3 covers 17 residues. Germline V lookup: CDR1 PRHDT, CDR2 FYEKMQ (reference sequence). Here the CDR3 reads CASSNVAKRGGQGAQYF. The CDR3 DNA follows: TGTGCCAGCAGCAACGTCGCTAAGCGGGGGGGCCAAGGGGCGCAGTATTTT.

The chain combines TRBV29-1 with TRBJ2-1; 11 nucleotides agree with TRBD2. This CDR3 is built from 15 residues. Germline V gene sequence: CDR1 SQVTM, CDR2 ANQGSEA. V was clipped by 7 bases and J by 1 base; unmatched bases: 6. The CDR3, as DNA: TGCAGCGCCGAACTAGCGGGAGTATCCTACAATGAGCAGTTCTTC. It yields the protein CSAELAGVSYNEQFF.

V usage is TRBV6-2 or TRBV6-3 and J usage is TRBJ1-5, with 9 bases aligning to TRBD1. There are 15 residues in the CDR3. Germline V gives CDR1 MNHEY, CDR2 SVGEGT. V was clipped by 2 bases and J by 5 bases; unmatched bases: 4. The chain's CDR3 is CASSYGDREYQPQHF. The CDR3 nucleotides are TGTGCCAGCAGTTACGGGGACAGGGAATATCAGCCCCAGCATTTT.